This T cell receptor delta chain appears in the sequencing data of a study of gamma-delta chains in newborns, infants, children. Looking at the study overall: Microbial exposure reportedly drives polyclonal innate γδ T cell expansion after birth.

TCRdb re-processed the reads via CATT. The data show about 6,400 delta-chain clones, about 2.7% seen once. This CDR3 contains 15 residues. Looked up from germline, CDR1 is GEAIGNYY and CDR2 is EKD. As to this clone: At one end, the junction sequence differs from germline, possibly due to a read error.

The chain is built from TRDV2 and TRDJ1, with 7 bases identical to TRDD3. Sequencing was done on a sample of blood. This receptor was obtained from a child who was a newborn, infant or young child, either healthy, febrile or measles-vaccinated (not recorded which). CDR3 sequence: CAGDKLGTGTDKLIF. In nucleotides, the CDR3 is TGTGCCGGTGACAAACTGGGGACCGGGACCGATAAACTCATCTTT.